The 22 T cell receptor beta chains below were found in one sample sequenced in a study of shared clonotypes between healthy human individuals. Here immunoSEQ multiplex PCR was the method, and the copy in TCRdb shows in-frame clones only, minus some. In the table there are about 960,000 clones, less than 85% of which are singletons. Sequenced: memory CD4+ T cells sorted from blood. Subset defined: CD45RA-negative fraction. The receptor set was obtained from a man aged 18 to 29 in good health.

V gene TRBV7-9 combines with J gene TRBJ2-5; D uncertain. Per the germline V gene, CDR1 is SEHNR and CDR2 is FQNEAQ (reference sequence). V gave up 0 bases and J gave up 5 bases, with 4 bases separating them. The CDR3 is 12 amino acids. CDR3 DNA: TGTGCCAGCAGCTTAGCGCCCGAGACCCAGTACTTC. Protein: CASSLAPETQYF.

This clone was seen a single time. The chain links TRBV6-6 to TRBJ2-7, with D uncertain. Trimming stripped 0 bases from V and 0 bases from J, with 12 bases between. The CDR3 sequence is 16 residues long. CDR1 and CDR2 from the germline V gene are MNHNY and SVGAGI (reference sequence). Here the CDR3 DNA reads TGTGCCAGCAGTTACTCGCCAGACCCGAGCTCCTACGAGCAGTACTTC. This translates into CASSYSPDPSSYEQYF.

The sample holds a few counts of this clone. The rearrangement links TRBV21-1 to TRBJ2-7; the table's D call, TRBD1, was not checked against the DNA. TRBV21-1 is labeled a pseudogene. The CDR3 totals 14 residues. CDR3 loop: CATLTLGRAHEQYF. CDR3 DNA: TGTGCCACCCTCACCCTTGGCAGGGCCCACGAGCAGTACTTC.

The rearrangement links TRBV10-1 to TRBJ2-7; the D gene is possibly TRBD2 (6 bases). V was trimmed by 3 bases and J by 3 bases, leaving 15 bases between them. The CDR3 sequence is 15 residues long. Germline loops: CDR1 WNHNN, CDR2 SYGVQD (reference sequence). The DNA for the CDR3 is TGCGCCAGCAGTGACACACTAGGCGGGAACTACGAGCAGTACTTC. This gives the protein CASSDTLGGNYEQYF.

Here the CDR3 DNA reads TGTGCCAGCAGTACCGGGACTAGCGGGGCAGATACGCAGTATTTT. It translates to CASSTGTSGADTQYF. The chain recombines TRBV28 with TRBJ2-3; 13 bases line up with TRBD2. Germline V lookup: CDR1 MDHEN, CDR2 SYDVKM. This CDR3 contains 15 residues. The V gene end was trimmed by 5 bases and the J gene end by 4 bases; junction bases not matched to a gene: 3.

The chain couples TRBV18 to TRBJ1-2; D gene uncertain. The germline V gene encodes CDR1 KGHSH and CDR2 LQKENI. The V gene lost 0 bases and the J gene lost 1 base, with 9 bases spanning the gap. The CDR3 length is 15 residues. The CDR3 DNA follows: TGTGCCAGCTCACCACCGGCTACCAATAACTATGGCTACACCTTC. This translates into CASSPPATNNYGYTF.

The V and J genes are TRBV7-9 and TRBJ2-2, with D hard to call. Germline CDR1 reads SEHNR; CDR2 reads FQNEAQ (reference sequence). The V gene lost 3 bases and the J gene lost 7 bases, with 6 bases spanning the gap. The length of the CDR3 is 12 residues. CDR3 residues: CASSLSSGELFF. DNA for the CDR3: TGTGCCAGCAGCTTGTCGAGCGGGGAGCTGTTTTTT.

This chain links TRBV7-2 with TRBJ2-1; 10 bases align to TRBD2. Germline V gene lookup returns CDR1 SGHTA and CDR2 FQGNSA. CDR3 length: 16 amino acids. The ends lost 3 bases at V and 6 bases at J; junction bases unmatched: 8. The CDR3, as DNA: TGTGCCAGCAGCTTCCGGGGGAGCGGGAGGGCCAATGAGCAGTTCTTC. This gives the protein CASSFRGSGRANEQFF.

The chain combines TRBV29-1 with TRBJ1-1, with D unclear. Trimming removed 5 bases from V and 0 bases from J, with 7 bases in between. CDR3 size: 12 residues. The V gene's germline CDR1 is SQVTM and CDR2 ANQGSEA. As DNA, the CDR3 is TGCAGCGTTTGGGAGCTGAACACTGAAGCTTTCTTT. Translated, it gives CSVWELNTEAFF.

The genes are TRBV19 and TRBJ1-5; D is uncertain. Germline V gene data show CDR1 as LNHDA and CDR2 as SQIVND (reference sequence). CDR3 length: 15 amino acids. Trimming took off 3 bases at V and 0 bases at J, with 9 bases between the two ends. CDR3 nucleotides: TGTGCCAGTAGTATCCCCGCAGGTAGCAATCAGCCCCAGCATTTT. Translation gives CASSIPAGSNQPQHF.

The rearrangement links TRBV11-3 to TRBJ2-7; 11 bases fit TRBD2. The CDR3 has 16 amino acids. Losses at the gene ends were 0 bases for V and 2 bases for J; bases not matched to a gene: 3. Germline V gene lookup returns CDR1 SGHNT and CDR2 YENEEA. The CDR3 reads CASSLEGTSGAYEQYF. The CDR3, as DNA: TGTGCCAGCAGCTTAGAGGGGACTAGCGGCGCCTACGAGCAGTACTTC.

This clone has a handful of counts. This CDR3 is also generated by other DNA sequences in the sample. This chain uses TRBV29-1 with TRBJ2-3; the match to TRBD1 covers 8 bases. Trimming cost V 7 bases and J 4 bases; bases outside gene matches: 4. In germline, CDR1 is SQVTM, CDR2 ANQGSEA. The CDR3 runs to 12 residues. The CDR3 sequence is CSGGQGADTQYF. The CDR3 region has the DNA TGCAGCGGTGGACAGGGTGCAGATACGCAGTATTTT.

This rearrangement joins TRBV5-1 to TRBJ2-1; 8 bases align to TRBD2. Germline values: CDR1 SGHRS, CDR2 YFSETQ. CDR3 length: 15 residues. With 4 bases clipped from V and 9 bases from J, the junction kept 12 bases outside the gene matches. The CDR3 reads CASSLAPGGQSEQFF. In DNA form, the CDR3 reads TGCGCCAGCAGCCTGGCACCGGGGGGGCAGAGTGAGCAGTTCTTC.

V gene TRBV10-2 combines with J gene TRBJ2-3; a possible D gene is TRBD2 (5 bases). The germline V gene encodes CDR1 WSHSY and CDR2 SAAADI. V lost 5 bases and J lost 2, with 11 bases in between. The length of the CDR3 is 14 residues. CDR3 residues: CASSTTGITDTQYF. In DNA form, the CDR3 reads TGCGCCAGCAGTACGACCGGGATCACAGATACGCAGTATTTT.

J is TRBJ2-2 and V is TRBV5-6, with a possible D match to TRBD1 (6 bases). The CDR3 contains 15 residues. Germline values: CDR1 SGHDT, CDR2 YYEEEE. The germline V and J ends were trimmed by 0 bases and 4 bases, with 10 bases remaining between them. The CDR3 loop is CASSLDLGATGELFF. The CDR3, as DNA: TGTGCCAGCAGCTTGGATCTGGGGGCCACCGGGGAGCTGTTTTTT.

Note on this clone: A read error may explain this, as a much larger clone is one base away. Other DNA sequences in the same sample also yield this CDR3. The rearrangement joins TRBV4-3 to TRBJ2-1, with 8 bases lining up with TRBD2. Germline trimming cut 1 base from V and 9 bases from J; bases unmatched to any gene: 11. Germline loops: CDR1 LGHNA, CDR2 YSLEER. The CDR3 loop spans 16 amino acids. The DNA of the CDR3 is TGCGCCAGCAGCCAAGTGGAGGCCAGCGGGAGCACTGAGCAGTTCTTC. It encodes CASSQVEASGSTEQFF.

The V call is TRBV7-9, the J call TRBJ1-6, with 10 bases fitting TRBD1. Germline CDR1 is SEHNR and CDR2 is FQNEAQ (reference sequence). J lost 10 bases, V lost 4 bases, and 10 bases had no gene match. The CDR3 has 16 residues. CDR3 sequence: CASSSTGGASRSPLHF. CDR3 in DNA: TGTGCCAGCAGCTCGACAGGGGGCGCGTCCCGCTCACCCCTCCACTTT.

The chain joins TRBV7-9 to TRBJ1-2, with a tentative D call TRBD1 (6 bases). Trimming cost V 5 bases and J 11 bases, with 27 bases left between them. Germline CDR1 is SEHNR and CDR2 is FQNEAQ (reference sequence). The length of the CDR3 is 16 residues. The CDR3 loop is CASSTKRQGTGLPYTF. CDR3 sequence (DNA): TGTGCCAGCAGCACCAAAAGGCAGGGGACGGGGCTCCCTTACACCTTC.

The chain has TRBV11-2 and TRBJ2-1, with 13 bases matching TRBD2. Germline V gives CDR1 SGHAT, CDR2 FQNNGV. The CDR3 covers 15 residues. J gave up 15 bases and V 1 base, and 9 bases lay outside the gene matches. The CDR3 loop is CASSLGTSGSTGGFF. The CDR3 region has the DNA TGTGCCAGCAGCTTAGGGACTAGCGGGAGTACCGGCGGGTTCTTC.

A note on this clone: Other nucleotide sequences in the sample specify the same CDR3. The genes are TRBV19 and TRBJ1-5; D unresolved. The germline CDR1 and CDR2 sequences are LNHDA and SQIVND (reference sequence). The CDR3 loop spans 12 amino acids. Trimming stripped 3 bases from V and 5 bases from J, with 5 bases between. CDR3 amino acids: CASSIQDQPQHF. The DNA of the CDR3 is TGTGCCAGTAGTATTCAGGATCAGCCCCAGCATTTT.

Of note for this clone: Different DNA sequences within this sample yield the same CDR3. This chain connects TRBV9 to TRBJ2-3; D is uncertain. The V and J ends lost 0 bases and 8 bases respectively, with 7 bases between them. The length of the CDR3 is 12 residues. The germline CDR1 and CDR2 sequences are SGDLS and YYNGEE. This CDR3 is CASSVVGGTQYF. CDR3 in DNA: TGTGCCAGCAGCGTAGTTGGCGGTACGCAGTATTTT.

The chain joins TRBV6-5 to TRBJ1-5, with unresolved D. V lost 2 bases, J lost 9 bases, and 11 bases lay in between. The V gene's germline CDR1 is MNHEY and CDR2 SVGAGI. This CDR3 is 13 amino acids long. In DNA, the CDR3 is TGTGCCAGCAGTTACGCTCCGAAGGGGCCCCAGCATTTT. Amino acid sequence: CASSYAPKGPQHF.